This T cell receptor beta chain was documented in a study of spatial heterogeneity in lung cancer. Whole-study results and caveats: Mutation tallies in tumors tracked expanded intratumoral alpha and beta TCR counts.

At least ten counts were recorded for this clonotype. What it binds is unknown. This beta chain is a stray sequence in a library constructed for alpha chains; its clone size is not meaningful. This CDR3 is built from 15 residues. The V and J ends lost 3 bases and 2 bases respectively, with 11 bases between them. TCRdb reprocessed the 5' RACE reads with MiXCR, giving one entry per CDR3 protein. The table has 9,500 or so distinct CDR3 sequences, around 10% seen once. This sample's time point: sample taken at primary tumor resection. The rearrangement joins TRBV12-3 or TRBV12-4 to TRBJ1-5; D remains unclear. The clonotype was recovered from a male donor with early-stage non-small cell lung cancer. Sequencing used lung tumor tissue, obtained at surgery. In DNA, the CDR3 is TGTGCCAGCAGTTTCGGGAGCTTTGGCAATCAGCCCCAGCATTTT. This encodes CASSFGSFGNQPQHF.